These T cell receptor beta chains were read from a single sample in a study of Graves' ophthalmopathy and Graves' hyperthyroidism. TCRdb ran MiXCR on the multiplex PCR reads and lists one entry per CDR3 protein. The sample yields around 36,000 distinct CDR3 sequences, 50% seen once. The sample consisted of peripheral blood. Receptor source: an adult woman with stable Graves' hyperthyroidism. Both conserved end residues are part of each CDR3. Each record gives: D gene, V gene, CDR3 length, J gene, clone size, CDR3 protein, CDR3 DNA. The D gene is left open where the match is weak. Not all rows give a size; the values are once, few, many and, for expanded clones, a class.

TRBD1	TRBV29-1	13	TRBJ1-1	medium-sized	CSVSRTGNTEAFF	TGCAGCGTCTCCCGGACAGGGAACACTGAAGCTTTCTTT
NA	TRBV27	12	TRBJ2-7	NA	CASGAISYEQYF	TGTGCCAGCGGGGCAATATCCTACGAGCAGTACTTC
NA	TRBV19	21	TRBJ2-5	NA	CASSETGHYYGYTFGSGTQYF	NA
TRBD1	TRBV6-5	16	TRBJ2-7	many	CASSYPQGVGSYEQYF	TGTGCCAGCAGTTACCCACAGGGGGTGGGATCCTACGAGCAGTACTTC
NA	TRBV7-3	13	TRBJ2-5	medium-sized	CASSLGPPETQYF	TGTGCCAGCAGCTTAGGTCCACCGGAGACCCAGTACTTC
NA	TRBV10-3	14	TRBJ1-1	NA	CAIKLTDMNTEAFF	TGTGCCATCAAGTTGACAGATATGAACACTGAAGCTTTCTTT
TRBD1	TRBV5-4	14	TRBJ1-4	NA	CASSLTGGNEKLFF	TGTGCCAGCAGCTTGACAGGGGGTAATGAAAAACTGTTTTTT
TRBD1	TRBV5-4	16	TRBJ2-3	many	CASSPRTGRSTDTQYF	TGTGCCAGCAGCCCGAGGACAGGGCGGAGCACAGATACGCAGTATTTT
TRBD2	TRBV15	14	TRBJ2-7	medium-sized	CATSRDREGPEQYF	TGTGCCACCAGCAGAGATCGGGAGGGACCCGAGCAGTACTTC
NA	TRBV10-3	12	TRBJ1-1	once	CAISPGGTKAFF	TGTGCCATCAGCCCCGGCGGCACTAAAGCTTTCTTT
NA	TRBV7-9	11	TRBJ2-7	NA	CASTAAYEQYF	TGTGCCAGTACCGCTGCCTACGAGCAGTACTTC
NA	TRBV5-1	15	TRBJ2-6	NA	CASSLGEAGANVLTF	TGCGCCAGCAGCTTGGGGGAGGCGGGGGCCAACGTCCTGACTTTC
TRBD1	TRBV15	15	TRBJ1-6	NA	CATSSDWTGGSPLHF	TGTGCCACCAGCAGTGATTGGACAGGAGGTTCACCCCTCCACTTT
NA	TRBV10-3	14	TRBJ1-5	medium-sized	CAISAGGSDQPQHF	TGTGCCATCAGTGCTGGGGGGTCGGATCAGCCCCAGCATTTT
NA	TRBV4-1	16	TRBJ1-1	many	CASSQFPAGMNTEAFF	TGCGCCAGCAGCCAATTCCCTGCAGGGATGAACACTGAAGCTTTCTTT
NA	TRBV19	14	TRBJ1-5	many	CASSLKLGDQPQHF	TGTGCCAGTAGTTTGAAACTAGGGGATCAGCCCCAGCATTTT
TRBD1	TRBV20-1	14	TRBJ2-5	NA	CSAHPQGARETQYF	TGCAGTGCGCATCCACAGGGGGCTAGGGAGACCCAGTACTTC
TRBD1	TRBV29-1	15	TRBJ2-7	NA	CSVAASGTGAYEQYF	TGCAGCGTTGCAGCGTCCGGGACAGGGGCCTACGAGCAGTACTTC
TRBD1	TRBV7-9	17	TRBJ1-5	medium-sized	CASSLAVAGDRGHIRHF	TGTGCCAGCAGCTTAGCAGTTGCTGGGGACAGGGGTCATATTCGGCATTTT
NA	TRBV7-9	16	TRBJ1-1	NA	CASSLGSGRAGAEAFF	TGTGCCAGCAGCTTAGGGTCGGGCAGGGCGGGCGCTGAAGCTTTCTTT
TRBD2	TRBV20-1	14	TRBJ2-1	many	CSAPGGRDWNEQFF	TGCAGTGCTCCTGGCGGGAGGGACTGGAATGAGCAGTTCTTC
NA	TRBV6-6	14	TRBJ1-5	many	CASSYEQHNQPQHF	TGTGCCAGCAGTTACGAACAGCACAATCAGCCCCAGCATTTT
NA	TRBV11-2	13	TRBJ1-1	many	CASSFSRQTEAFF	TGTGCCAGCAGCTTTTCAAGGCAGACTGAAGCTTTCTTT
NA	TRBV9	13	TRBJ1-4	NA	CASSAGGGEKLFF	TGTGCCAGCAGCGCCGGGGGGGGTGAAAAACTGTTTTTT
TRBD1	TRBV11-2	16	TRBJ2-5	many	CASSPGTGAIQETQYF	TGTGCCAGCAGCCCCGGGACAGGGGCTATCCAAGAGACCCAGTACTTC
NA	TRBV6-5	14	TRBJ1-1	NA	CASSWDGLRTEAFF	TGTGCCAGCAGTTGGGACGGGCTTAGGACCGAAGCTTTCTTT
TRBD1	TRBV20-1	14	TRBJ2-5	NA	CSTRRTGVAETQYF	TGCAGTACCAGGAGGACAGGGGTTGCAGAGACCCAGTACTTC
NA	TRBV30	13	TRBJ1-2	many	CAWRPNSNYGYTF	TGTGCCTGGAGGCCAAACAGCAACTATGGCTACACCTTC
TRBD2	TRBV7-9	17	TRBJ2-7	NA	CASSPRTSGTASYEQYF	TGTGCCAGCAGCCCCAGGACTAGCGGGACGGCATCCTACGAGCAGTACTTC
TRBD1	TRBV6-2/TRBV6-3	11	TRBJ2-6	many	CASSYSDRVTF	TGTGCCAGCAGTTACTCCGACAGGGTGACTTTC